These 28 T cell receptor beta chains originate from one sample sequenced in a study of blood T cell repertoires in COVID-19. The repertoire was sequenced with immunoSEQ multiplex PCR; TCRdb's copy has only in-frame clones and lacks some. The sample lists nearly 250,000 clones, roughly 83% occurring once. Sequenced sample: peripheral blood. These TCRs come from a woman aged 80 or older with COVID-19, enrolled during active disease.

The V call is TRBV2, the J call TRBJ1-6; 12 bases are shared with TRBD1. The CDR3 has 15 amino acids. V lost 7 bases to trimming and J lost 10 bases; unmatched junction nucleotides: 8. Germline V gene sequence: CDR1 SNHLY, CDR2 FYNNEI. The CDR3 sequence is CASTGTGGDRSPLHF. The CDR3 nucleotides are TGTGCCAGCACTGGGACAGGGGGCGATCGATCACCCCTCCACTTT.

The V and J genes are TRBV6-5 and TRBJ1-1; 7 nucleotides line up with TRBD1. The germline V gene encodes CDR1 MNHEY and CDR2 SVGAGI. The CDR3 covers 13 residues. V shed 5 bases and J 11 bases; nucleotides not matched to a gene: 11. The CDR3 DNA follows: TGTGCCAGCAGTCAACAGGGGTTTGAAGCGGCTTTCTTT. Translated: CASSQQGFEAAFF.

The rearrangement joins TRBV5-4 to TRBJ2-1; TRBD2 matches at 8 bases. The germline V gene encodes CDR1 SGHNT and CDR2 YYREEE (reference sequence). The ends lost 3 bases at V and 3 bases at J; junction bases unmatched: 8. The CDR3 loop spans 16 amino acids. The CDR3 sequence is CASSSRGDGIYNEQFF. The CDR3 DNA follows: TGTGCCAGCAGCTCGCGGGGGGACGGGATCTACAATGAGCAGTTCTTC.

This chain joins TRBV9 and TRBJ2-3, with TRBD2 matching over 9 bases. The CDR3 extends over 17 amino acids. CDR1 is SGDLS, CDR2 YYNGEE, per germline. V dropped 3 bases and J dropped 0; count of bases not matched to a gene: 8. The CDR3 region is CASSARQAGGSTDTQYF. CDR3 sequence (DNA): TGTGCCAGCAGCGCCCGTCAAGCGGGGGGAAGCACAGATACGCAGTATTTT.

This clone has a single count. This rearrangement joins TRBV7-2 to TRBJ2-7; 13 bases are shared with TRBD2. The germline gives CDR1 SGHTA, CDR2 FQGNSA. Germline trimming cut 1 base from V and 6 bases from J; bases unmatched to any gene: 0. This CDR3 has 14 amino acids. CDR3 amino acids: CASSLGTSGGEQYV. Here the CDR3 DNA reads TGTGCCAGCAGCTTAGGGACTAGCGGGGGCGAGCAGTACGTC.

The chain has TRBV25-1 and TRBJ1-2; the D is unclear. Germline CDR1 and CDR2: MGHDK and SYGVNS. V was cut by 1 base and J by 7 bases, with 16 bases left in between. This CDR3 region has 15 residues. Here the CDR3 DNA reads TGTGCCAGCAGTGAATCGGCTGGAGGGCCTAGTGGCTACACCTTC. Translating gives CASSESAGGPSGYTF.

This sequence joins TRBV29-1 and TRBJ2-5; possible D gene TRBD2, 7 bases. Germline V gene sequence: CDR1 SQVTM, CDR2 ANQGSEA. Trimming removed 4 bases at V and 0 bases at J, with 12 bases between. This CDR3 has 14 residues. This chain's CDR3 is CSVVGGGYQETQYF. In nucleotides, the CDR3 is TGCAGCGTTGTGGGGGGGGGCTACCAAGAGACCCAGTACTTC.

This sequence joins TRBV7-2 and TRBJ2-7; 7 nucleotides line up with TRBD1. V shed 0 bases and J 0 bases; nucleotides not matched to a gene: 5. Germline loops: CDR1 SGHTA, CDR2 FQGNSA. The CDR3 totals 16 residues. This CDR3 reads CASSLAGTDISYEQYF. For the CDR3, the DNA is TGTGCCAGCAGCTTAGCAGGGACAGATATCTCCTACGAGCAGTACTTC.

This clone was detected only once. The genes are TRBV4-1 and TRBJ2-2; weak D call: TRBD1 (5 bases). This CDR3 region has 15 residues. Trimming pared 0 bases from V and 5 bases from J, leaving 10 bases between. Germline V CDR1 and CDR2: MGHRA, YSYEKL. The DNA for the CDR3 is TGCGCCAGCAGCCAAGAGTGGGGCAGGACCGGGGAGCTGTTTTTT. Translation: CASSQEWGRTGELFF.

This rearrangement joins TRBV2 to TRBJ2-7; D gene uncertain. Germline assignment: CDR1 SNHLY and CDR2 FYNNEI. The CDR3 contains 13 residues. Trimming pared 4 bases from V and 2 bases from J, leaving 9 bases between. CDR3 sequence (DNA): TGTGCCAGCAGTGGGCAGCGCCCCTACGAGCAGTACTTC. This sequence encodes CASSGQRPYEQYF.

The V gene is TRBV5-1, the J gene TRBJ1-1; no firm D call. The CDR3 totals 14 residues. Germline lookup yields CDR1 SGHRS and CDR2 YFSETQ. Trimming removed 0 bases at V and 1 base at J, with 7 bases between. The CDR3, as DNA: TGCGCCAGCAGCTTGGGGTCCAGGAACACTGAAGCTTTCTTT. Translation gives CASSLGSRNTEAFF.

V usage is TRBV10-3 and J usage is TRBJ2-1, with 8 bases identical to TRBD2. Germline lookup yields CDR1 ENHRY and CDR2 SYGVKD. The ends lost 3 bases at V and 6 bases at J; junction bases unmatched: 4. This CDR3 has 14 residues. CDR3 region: CAISDGGGRNEQFF. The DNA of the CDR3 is TGTGCCATCAGTGACGGGGGGGGTCGCAATGAGCAGTTCTTC.

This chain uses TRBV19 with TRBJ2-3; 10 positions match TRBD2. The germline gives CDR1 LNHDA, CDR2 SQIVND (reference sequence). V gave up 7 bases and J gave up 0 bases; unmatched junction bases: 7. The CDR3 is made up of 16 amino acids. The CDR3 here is CASTSGGLASTDTQYF. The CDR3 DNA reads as TGTGCCAGTACTAGCGGGGGCCTAGCTAGCACAGATACGCAGTATTTT.

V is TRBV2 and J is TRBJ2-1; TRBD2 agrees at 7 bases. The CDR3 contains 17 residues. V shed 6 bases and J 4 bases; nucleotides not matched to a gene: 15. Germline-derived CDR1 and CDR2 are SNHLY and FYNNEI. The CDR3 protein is CASSPPLRLAGYNEQFF. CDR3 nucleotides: TGTGCCAGCAGCCCTCCACTACGACTAGCTGGTTACAATGAGCAGTTCTTC.

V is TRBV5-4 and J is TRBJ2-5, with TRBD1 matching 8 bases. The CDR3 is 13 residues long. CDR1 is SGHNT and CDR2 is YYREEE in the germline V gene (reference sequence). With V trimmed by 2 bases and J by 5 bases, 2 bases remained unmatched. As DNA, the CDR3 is TGTGCCAGCAGCTTTCAGGGGGCCGAGACCCAGTACTTC. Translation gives CASSFQGAETQYF.

CDR3 nucleotides: TGCGCCAGCGGGACAGGGGGAACGCAAGAGACCCAGTACTTC. Residues: CASGTGGTQETQYF. The chain is built from TRBV5-1 and TRBJ2-5, with TRBD1 matching over 11 bases. This CDR3 region has 14 residues. Per the germline V gene, CDR1 is SGHRS and CDR2 is YFSETQ. J gave up 2 bases and V 7 bases, and 4 bases lay outside the gene matches.

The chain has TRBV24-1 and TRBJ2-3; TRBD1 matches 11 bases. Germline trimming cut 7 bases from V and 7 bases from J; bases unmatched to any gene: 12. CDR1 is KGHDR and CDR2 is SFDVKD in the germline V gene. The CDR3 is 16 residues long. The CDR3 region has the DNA TGTGCCACCAGGGGGCCCGGGACAGGGGGAACAAATACGCAGTATTTT. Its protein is CATRGPGTGGTNTQYF.

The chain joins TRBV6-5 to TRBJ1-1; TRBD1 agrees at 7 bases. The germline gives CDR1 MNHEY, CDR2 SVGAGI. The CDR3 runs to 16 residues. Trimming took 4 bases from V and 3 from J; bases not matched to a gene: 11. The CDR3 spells CASSSMALTGDTEAFF. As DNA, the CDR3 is TGTGCCAGCAGTTCTATGGCCCTCACAGGGGACACTGAAGCTTTCTTT.

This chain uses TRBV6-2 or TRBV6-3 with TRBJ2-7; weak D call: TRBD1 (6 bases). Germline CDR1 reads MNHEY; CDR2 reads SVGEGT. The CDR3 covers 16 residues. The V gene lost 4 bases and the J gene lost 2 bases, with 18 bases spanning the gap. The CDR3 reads CASSSGGGRSPYEQYF. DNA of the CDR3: TGTGCCAGCAGTTCTGGGGGCGGGCGGAGTCCCTACGAGCAGTACTTC.

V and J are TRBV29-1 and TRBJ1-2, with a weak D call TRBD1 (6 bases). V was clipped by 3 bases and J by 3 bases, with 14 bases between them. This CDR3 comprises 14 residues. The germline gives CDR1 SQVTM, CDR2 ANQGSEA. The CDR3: CSVDPQGPDYGYTF. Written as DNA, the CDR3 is TGCAGCGTTGACCCACAGGGTCCGGACTATGGCTACACCTTC.

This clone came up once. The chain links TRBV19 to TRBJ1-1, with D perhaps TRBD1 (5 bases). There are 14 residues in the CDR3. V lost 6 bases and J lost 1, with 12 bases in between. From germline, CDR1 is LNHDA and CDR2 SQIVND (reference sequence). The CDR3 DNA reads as TGTGCCAGTAGGGTAGGTACAGGGAACACTGAAGCTTTCTTT. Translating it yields CASRVGTGNTEAFF.

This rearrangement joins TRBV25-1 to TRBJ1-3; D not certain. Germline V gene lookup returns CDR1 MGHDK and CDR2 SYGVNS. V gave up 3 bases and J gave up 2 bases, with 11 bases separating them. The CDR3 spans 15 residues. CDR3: CASSEQAGTGNTIYF. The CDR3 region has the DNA TGTGCCAGCAGTGAGCAGGCGGGGACTGGAAACACCATATATTTT. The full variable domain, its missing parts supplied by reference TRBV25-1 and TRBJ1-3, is EADIYQTPRYLVIGTGKKITLECSQTMGHDKMYWYQQDPGMELHLIHYSYGVNSTEKGDLSSESTVSRIRTEHFPLTLESARPSHTSQYLCASSEQAGTGNTIYFGEGSWLTVV.

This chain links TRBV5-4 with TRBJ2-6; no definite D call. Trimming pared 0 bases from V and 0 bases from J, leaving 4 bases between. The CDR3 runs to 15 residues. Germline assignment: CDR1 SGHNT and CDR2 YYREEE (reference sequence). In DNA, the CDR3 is TGTGCCAGCAGCTTGGACAGCTCTGGGGCCAACGTCCTGACTTTC. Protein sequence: CASSLDSSGANVLTF.

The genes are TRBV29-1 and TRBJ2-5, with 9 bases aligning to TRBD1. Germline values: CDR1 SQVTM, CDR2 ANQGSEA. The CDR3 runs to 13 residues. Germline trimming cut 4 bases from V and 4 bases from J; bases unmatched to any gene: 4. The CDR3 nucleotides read TGCAGCGTTGGACAGGGGGGCAGAGAGACCCAGTACTTC. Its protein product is CSVGQGGRETQYF.

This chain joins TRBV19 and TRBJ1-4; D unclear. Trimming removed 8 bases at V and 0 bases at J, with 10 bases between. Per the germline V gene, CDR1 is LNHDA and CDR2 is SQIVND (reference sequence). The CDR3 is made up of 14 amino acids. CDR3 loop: CASGDISTNEKLFF. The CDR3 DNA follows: TGTGCCAGTGGCGACATTTCAACTAATGAAAAACTGTTTTTT.

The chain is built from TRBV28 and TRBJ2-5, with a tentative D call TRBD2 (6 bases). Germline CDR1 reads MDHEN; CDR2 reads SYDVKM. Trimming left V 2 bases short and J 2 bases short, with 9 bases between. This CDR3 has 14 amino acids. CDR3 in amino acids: CASSLSSGQETQYF. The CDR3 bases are TGTGCCAGCAGTTTAAGTAGCGGACAAGAGACCCAGTACTTC.

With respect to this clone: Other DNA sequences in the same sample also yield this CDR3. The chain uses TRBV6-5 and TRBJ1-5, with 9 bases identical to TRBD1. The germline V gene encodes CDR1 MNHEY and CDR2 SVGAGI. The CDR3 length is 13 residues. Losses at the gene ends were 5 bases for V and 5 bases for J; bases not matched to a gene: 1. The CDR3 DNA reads TGTGCCAGCAGTCGGACAGGGGATCAGCCCCAGCATTTT. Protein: CASSRTGDQPQHF.

For the CDR3, the DNA is TGTGCCAGCAGTCGACAGCCATCGAACTATGGCTACACCTTC. Translating it yields CASSRQPSNYGYTF. The V gene is TRBV6-5, the J gene TRBJ1-2; D possibly corresponds to TRBD1 (5 bases). V gave up 5 bases and J gave up 2 bases, with 12 bases separating them. The CDR3 contains 14 residues. Germline assignment: CDR1 MNHEY and CDR2 SVGAGI.